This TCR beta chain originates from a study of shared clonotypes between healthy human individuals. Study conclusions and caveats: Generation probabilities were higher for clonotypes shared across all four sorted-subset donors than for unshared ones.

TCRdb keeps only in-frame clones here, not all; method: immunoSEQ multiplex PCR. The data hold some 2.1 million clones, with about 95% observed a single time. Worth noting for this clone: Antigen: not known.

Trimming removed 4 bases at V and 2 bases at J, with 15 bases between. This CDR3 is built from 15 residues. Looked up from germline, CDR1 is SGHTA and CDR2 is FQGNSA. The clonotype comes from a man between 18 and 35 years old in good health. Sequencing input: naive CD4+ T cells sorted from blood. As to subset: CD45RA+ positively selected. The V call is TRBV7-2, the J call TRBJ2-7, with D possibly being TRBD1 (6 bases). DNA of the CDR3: TGTGCCAGCAGCTACGCTGGGGGCGGACCCTACGAGCAGTACTTC. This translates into CASSYAGGGPYEQYF.